These T cell receptor beta chains were read from a single sample in a study of blood T cell repertoires in COVID-19. The assay was immunoSEQ multiplex PCR, and TCRdb's table has in-frame clones only and misses some. This table has 110,000 to 150,000 clones, approximately 85% appearing once. Sequencing used peripheral blood. The origin of the receptors is a man in his fifties with acute or convalescent COVID-19. Both conserved end residues are part of each CDR3. A D gene is named only where the DNA matches it firmly. Rows give clone size only sometimes, using once, few, many, or a class for an expanded clone.

CDR3aa: CASRAGAGGELFF
CDR3nt: TGTGCCAGCAGGGCGGGAGCGGGCGGGGAGCTGTTTTTT
abundance: NA
v_gene: TRBV6-5
j_gene: TRBJ2-2
d_gene: TRBD2

CDR3aa: CASSLGRRGDEKLFF
CDR3nt: TGTGCCAGCAGCTTGGGTCGCAGGGGGGATGAAAAACTGTTTTTT
abundance: NA
v_gene: TRBV5-5
j_gene: TRBJ1-4
d_gene: TRBD1

CDR3aa: CASQGRGTGTYEQYF
CDR3nt: TGTGCCAGCCAAGGGCGGGGGACAGGGACCTACGAGCAGTACTTC
abundance: NA
v_gene: TRBV2
j_gene: TRBJ2-7
d_gene: TRBD1

CDR3aa: CASSFGQLRDSTYEQYF
CDR3nt: TGCGCCAGCAGCTTCGGCCAGCTCCGGGACAGCACCTACGAGCAGTACTTC
abundance: NA
v_gene: TRBV5-1
j_gene: TRBJ2-7
d_gene: TRBD1

CDR3aa: CASSQLERGHQETQYF
CDR3nt: TGCGCCAGCAGCCAACTCGAGCGGGGTCACCAAGAGACCCAGTACTTC
abundance: NA
v_gene: TRBV4-1
j_gene: TRBJ2-5
d_gene: TRBD2

CDR3aa: CASSQEGTGTATSYEQYF
CDR3nt: TGCGCCAGCAGCCAAGAGGGAACCGGGACAGCTACCTCCTACGAGCAGTACTTC
abundance: few
v_gene: TRBV4-1
j_gene: TRBJ2-7
d_gene: TRBD1

CDR3aa: CASSVGQATDTQYF
CDR3nt: TGTGCCAGCAGCGTGGGACAAGCCACAGATACGCAGTATTTT
abundance: NA
v_gene: TRBV9
j_gene: TRBJ2-3
d_gene: NA

CDR3aa: CASSHQTGQETQYF
CDR3nt: TGCGCCAGCAGCCACCAGACAGGTCAAGAGACCCAGTACTTC
abundance: NA
v_gene: TRBV5-1
j_gene: TRBJ2-5
d_gene: NA

CDR3aa: CASSPGQGTRYEQYF
CDR3nt: TGTGCCAGCAGCCCCGGACAGGGGACTCGATACGAGCAGTACTTC
abundance: NA
v_gene: TRBV9
j_gene: TRBJ2-7
d_gene: TRBD1

CDR3aa: CASRQNSNQPQHF
CDR3nt: TGTGCCAGCAGACAGAATAGCAATCAGCCCCAGCATTTT
abundance: NA
v_gene: TRBV6-4
j_gene: TRBJ1-5
d_gene: NA

CDR3aa: CASSYQGDRPAEGYTF
CDR3nt: TGTGCCAGCAGTTACCAGGGGGACAGACCCGCGGAGGGCTACACCTTC
abundance: few
v_gene: TRBV6-5
j_gene: TRBJ1-2
d_gene: TRBD1

CDR3aa: CAWGTGNQPQHF
CDR3nt: TGTGCCTGGGGGACAGGGAATCAGCCCCAGCATTTT
abundance: NA
v_gene: TRBV30
j_gene: TRBJ1-5
d_gene: TRBD1

CDR3aa: CSVGEGEQFF
CDR3nt: TGCAGCGTTGGGGAGGGGGAGCAGTTCTTC
abundance: NA
v_gene: TRBV29-1
j_gene: TRBJ2-1
d_gene: TRBD2

CDR3aa: CASSHRDRGFEAFF
CDR3nt: TGTGCCAGCAGCCACCGGGACAGGGGATTTGAAGCTTTCTTT
abundance: NA
v_gene: TRBV6-6
j_gene: TRBJ1-1
d_gene: TRBD1

CDR3aa: CASSRAGLGEQYF
CDR3nt: TGTGCCAGCAGCCGGGCGGGGTTGGGCGAGCAGTACTTC
abundance: NA
v_gene: TRBV4-2
j_gene: TRBJ2-7
d_gene: NA

CDR3aa: CASSLDVGGGTEAFF
CDR3nt: TGTGCCAGCAGCTTAGATGTCGGGGGTGGAACTGAAGCTTTCTTT
abundance: NA
v_gene: TRBV11-2
j_gene: TRBJ1-1
d_gene: NA

CDR3aa: CASSLGDRVAQYF
CDR3nt: TGTGCCAGCAGTTTAGGGGACAGGGTGGCCCAGTACTTC
abundance: NA
v_gene: TRBV12-3/TRBV12-4
j_gene: TRBJ2-5
d_gene: TRBD1

CDR3aa: CATGDSHNEQFF
CDR3nt: TGTGCCACAGGGGACAGCCACAATGAGCAGTTCTTC
abundance: NA
v_gene: TRBV15
j_gene: TRBJ2-1
d_gene: TRBD1

CDR3aa: CASSITGREETQYF
CDR3nt: TGTGCCAGCAGCATAACAGGGAGGGAAGAGACCCAGTACTTC
abundance: NA
v_gene: TRBV11-3
j_gene: TRBJ2-5
d_gene: NA

CDR3aa: CASSEGPQDWPQHF
CDR3nt: TGTGCCAGCAGTGAGGGGCCTCAAGATTGGCCCCAGCATTTT
abundance: NA
v_gene: TRBV6-4
j_gene: TRBJ1-5
d_gene: NA

CDR3aa: CASSEYRASGRAYNEQFF
CDR3nt: TGTGCCAGCAGTGAATATAGGGCTAGCGGGAGGGCCTACAATGAGCAGTTCTTC
abundance: NA
v_gene: TRBV25-1
j_gene: TRBJ2-1
d_gene: TRBD2

CDR3aa: CASSLGLAEKNIQYF
CDR3nt: TGCGCCAGCAGCTTGGGACTAGCGGAGAAAAACATTCAGTACTTC
abundance: NA
v_gene: TRBV5-1
j_gene: TRBJ2-4
d_gene: TRBD2

CDR3aa: CASSFPDEQYF
CDR3nt: TGTGCCAGCAGTTTTCCGGACGAGCAGTACTTC
abundance: NA
v_gene: TRBV28
j_gene: TRBJ2-7
d_gene: NA

CDR3aa: CSVSRQGRFYEQYF
CDR3nt: TGCAGCGTTTCCCGACAGGGTCGATTCTACGAGCAGTACTTC
abundance: once
v_gene: TRBV29-1
j_gene: TRBJ2-7
d_gene: TRBD1

CDR3aa: CASSPSSQGTGQYF
CDR3nt: TGTGCCAGCAGCCCCTCCTCACAGGGAACAGGGCAGTATTTT
abundance: NA
v_gene: TRBV11-2
j_gene: TRBJ2-3
d_gene: NA

CDR3aa: CASSQAQAGRNTIYF
CDR3nt: TGTGCCAGCAGCCAAGCCCAAGCAGGCAGAAACACCATATATTTT
abundance: NA
v_gene: TRBV28
j_gene: TRBJ1-3
d_gene: NA

CDR3aa: CASSLAGRDTGELFF
CDR3nt: TGTGCCAGCAGCTTAGCGGGCAGGGACACCGGGGAGCTGTTTTTT
abundance: NA
v_gene: TRBV11-2
j_gene: TRBJ2-2
d_gene: NA

CDR3aa: CASSSGQGRYEQYF
CDR3nt: TGCGCCAGCAGTTCGGGACAGGGAAGGTACGAGCAGTACTTC
abundance: NA
v_gene: TRBV5-1
j_gene: TRBJ2-7
d_gene: TRBD1

CDR3aa: CASSWDSSYEQYF
CDR3nt: TGCGCCAGCAGCTGGGACAGTTCCTACGAGCAGTACTTC
abundance: NA
v_gene: TRBV5-1
j_gene: TRBJ2-7
d_gene: TRBD1

CDR3aa: CATSRDGPGEQYF
CDR3nt: TGTGCCACCAGCAGAGATGGACCGGGGGAGCAGTACTTC
abundance: NA
v_gene: TRBV15
j_gene: TRBJ2-7
d_gene: NA

CDR3aa: CASSLRQLDNEKLFF
CDR3nt: TGTGCCAGCAGCCTACGACAGCTGGACAATGAAAAACTGTTTTTT
abundance: NA
v_gene: TRBV6-5
j_gene: TRBJ1-4
d_gene: NA

CDR3aa: CASRYRTGGTDTQYF
CDR3nt: TGTGCCAGCAGGTACCGGACAGGGGGCACAGATACGCAGTATTTT
abundance: NA
v_gene: TRBV5-4
j_gene: TRBJ2-3
d_gene: TRBD1

CDR3aa: CASSVHLFRDRAYEQYF
CDR3nt: TGTGCCAGCAGTGTGCACTTATTCCGGGACAGAGCCTACGAGCAGTACTTC
abundance: NA
v_gene: TRBV2
j_gene: TRBJ2-7
d_gene: TRBD1

CDR3aa: CASSATSGRSHEQFF
CDR3nt: TGTGCCAGCAGCGCCACTAGCGGGAGATCCCATGAGCAGTTCTTC
abundance: NA
v_gene: TRBV7-9
j_gene: TRBJ2-1
d_gene: TRBD2

CDR3aa: CASSQEGRAFEADTQYF
CDR3nt: TGCGCCAGCAGCCAAGAGGGCAGGGCCTTTGAGGCAGATACGCAGTATTTT
abundance: NA
v_gene: TRBV4-1
j_gene: TRBJ2-3
d_gene: NA

CDR3aa: CASSSTSGGAGELFF
CDR3nt: TGCGCCAGCAGCTCAACTAGCGGGGGGGCCGGGGAGCTGTTTTTT
abundance: NA
v_gene: TRBV5-1
j_gene: TRBJ2-2
d_gene: TRBD2

CDR3aa: CASKAWGEGEQFF
CDR3nt: TGTGCCAGCAAGGCCTGGGGGGAAGGTGAGCAGTTCTTC
abundance: few
v_gene: TRBV5-8
j_gene: TRBJ2-1
d_gene: NA

CDR3aa: CASSSDRLQETQYF
CDR3nt: TGTGCCAGCAGTTCCGACAGGTTGCAAGAGACCCAGTACTTC
abundance: NA
v_gene: TRBV27
j_gene: TRBJ2-5
d_gene: NA

CDR3aa: CASSPGTGAFF
CDR3nt: TGTGCCAGTAGTCCCGGGACAGGAGCTTTCTTT
abundance: NA
v_gene: TRBV19
j_gene: TRBJ1-1
d_gene: TRBD1

CDR3aa: CASSWTASSTDTQYF
CDR3nt: TGTGCCAGCAGTTGGACAGCGTCTAGCACAGATACGCAGTATTTT
abundance: NA
v_gene: TRBV6-4
j_gene: TRBJ2-3
d_gene: NA

CDR3aa: CASSHPGPTEEVKAFF
CDR3nt: TGTGCCAGCAGCCATCCCGGGCCAACGGAGGAGGTTAAAGCTTTCTTT
abundance: few
v_gene: TRBV3-1/TRBV3-2
j_gene: TRBJ1-1
d_gene: NA

CDR3aa: CAWSVSGFGSYGYTF
CDR3nt: TGTGCCTGGAGTGTATCAGGGTTCGGGTCCTATGGCTACACCTTC
abundance: NA
v_gene: TRBV30
j_gene: TRBJ1-2
d_gene: NA

CDR3aa: CASSLFTGGAGELFF
CDR3nt: TGTGCCAGCAGTTTATTTACAGGGGGGGCCGGGGAGCTGTTTTTT
abundance: NA
v_gene: TRBV6-5
j_gene: TRBJ2-2
d_gene: NA

CDR3aa: CASTYPAGGEDGYTF
CDR3nt: TGTGCCAGCACCTACCCAGCCGGGGGAGAAGATGGCTACACCTTC
abundance: NA
v_gene: TRBV6-5
j_gene: TRBJ1-2
d_gene: NA

CDR3aa: CASSTGGGGSYNEQFF
CDR3nt: TGCGCCAGCAGCACTGGTGGGGGAGGATCGTACAATGAGCAGTTCTTC
abundance: once
v_gene: TRBV5-1
j_gene: TRBJ2-1
d_gene: NA